This entry concerns a single T cell receptor beta chain. Its antigen is unknown. The data were obtained in a study of T cell responses to AZD1222 COVID-19 vaccine. Points from the study as a whole: Clonal diversity may have been underestimated, and the donors were mostly white British, with more females than males.

Assay used: immunoSEQ multiplex PCR; TCRdb lists only in-frame clones, some missing. The repertoire holds 150,000 to 200,000 clones, with around 86% as singletons. The sample in question was peripheral blood, obtained on day 0 of MenACWY control vaccination. The TCR comes from an adult in good health.

The CDR3 loop is CASSFGRVYEQYF. The CDR3 DNA reads TGTGCCAGCAGTTTTGGCAGGGTCTACGAGCAGTACTTC. The V gene is TRBV12-3 or TRBV12-4, the J gene TRBJ2-7, with a possible D match to TRBD1 (5 bases). V was trimmed by 3 bases and J by 3 bases, leaving 9 bases between them. The CDR3 is made up of 13 amino acids.